Listed below are T cell receptor beta chains from one sample, sequenced in a study of response to subunit inactivated influenza vaccine. One entry per CDR3 protein results from TCRdb running MiXCR on the RT-PCR reads. The sample lists roughly 700,000 distinct CDR3 sequences, 14% occurring once. The material sequenced was PBMCs from blood, taken 14 days before vaccination. The receptors here all came from a man aged 45 to 65 who received an inactivated influenza vaccine. Both conserved end residues are part of each CDR3. The order of the fields is D gene, J gene, clone size, V gene, CDR3 protein, CDR3 DNA. The D gene is left open where the match is weak. Clone size appears in some rows only: once, few, many, or a class for an expanded clone.

>.|TRBJ2-2|.|TRBV7-6
CASTTGGELTGELFF
TGTGCCAGCACCACAGGCGGGGAACTCACCGGGGAGCTGTTTTTT
>.|TRBJ2-1|many|TRBV3-1
CASSQDGSRVDEQFF
TGTGCCAGCAGCCAAGATGGGAGCAGGGTAGATGAGCAGTTCTTC
>.|TRBJ2-2|few|TRBV5-1
CASSSSLLLTGELFF
TGCGCCAGCAGCTCGAGCCTATTGTTGACCGGGGAGCTGTTTTTT
>.|TRBJ1-5|few|TRBV20-1
CSARIGDSNQPQHF
TGCAGTGCTCGGATCGGCGATAGCAATCAGCCCCAGCATTTT
>TRBD1|TRBJ1-5|.|TRBV12-3/TRBV12-4
CASSSGTGVSNQPQHF
TGTGCCAGCAGTTCCGGGACAGGGGTCAGCAATCAGCCCCAGCATTTT
>.|TRBJ2-7|.|TRBV20-1
CSGLRPQGGSGRRQYF
TGCAGTGGATTACGGCCTCAGGGCGGGTCAGGAAGGCGGCAGTACTTC
>TRBD1|TRBJ2-7|few|TRBV28
CASTRTGYEQYF
TGTGCCAGCACTCGGACAGGCTACGAGCAGTACTTC
>TRBD1|TRBJ2-1|many|TRBV6-1
CASSRTGGAGGEQFF
TGTGCCAGCAGCCGTACAGGGGGCGCAGGGGGTGAGCAGTTCTTC
>.|TRBJ1-1|.|TRBV28
CASSPSGGASTEAFF
TGTGCCAGCAGCCCGAGTGGGGGGGCCAGCACTGAAGCTTTCTTT
>.|TRBJ2-4|.|TRBV5-4
CASSLGGRGAKNIQYF
TGTGCCAGCAGCTTGGGAGGCAGAGGCGCCAAAAACATTCAGTACTTC
>TRBD1|TRBJ1-2|.|TRBV27
CASSLRTGLSGYTF
TGTGCCAGCAGTTTGAGGACAGGGTTGAGTGGCTACACCTTC
>TRBD1|TRBJ2-5|.|TRBV27
CASTPGLGTGQETQYF
TGTGCCAGCACCCCTGGGCTAGGGACAGGTCAAGAGACCCAGTACTTC
>.|TRBJ1-1|.|TRBV4-1
CASSQDWRGTEAFF
TGCGCCAGCAGCCAAGATTGGCGGGGCACTGAAGCTTTCTTT
>.|TRBJ2-3|.|TRBV6-2/TRBV6-3
CASRSRGGTGTHTQYF
TGTGCCAGCAGATCTAGGGGGGGAACCGGCACACATACGCAGTATTTT
>.|TRBJ2-7|.|TRBV5-5
CASSQQVGEQYF
TGTGCCAGCAGCCAACAGGTGGGCGAGCAGTACTTC
>.|TRBJ1-1|.|TRBV28
CASSLGFDRTNTEAFF
TGTGCCAGCAGTTTGGGATTCGACAGGACGAACACTGAAGCTTTCTTT
>TRBD2|TRBJ2-7|.|TRBV20-1
CSARRPAGGPEEQYF
TGCAGTGCTAGACGCCCAGCGGGAGGGCCGGAGGAGCAGTACTTC
>TRBD1|TRBJ2-2|few|TRBV5-6
CASSPGTGIAGELFF
TGTGCCAGCAGTCCCGGGACAGGGATTGCCGGGGAGCTGTTTTTT